Listed below are T cell receptor beta chains from one sample, sequenced in a study of blood T cell repertoires in COVID-19. The repertoire was sequenced with immunoSEQ multiplex PCR; TCRdb's copy has only in-frame clones and lacks some. Of 200,000 or so clones listed, around four fifths are singletons. Sample: peripheral blood. Receptors were obtained from a man aged 60-69 years with COVID-19, enrolled during active disease. Both conserved end residues are part of each CDR3. A D gene is named only where the DNA matches it firmly. Expanded clones get a size class; other rows say once, few or many, or leave the size out.

TGTGCCAGTAAGTCGGCGCAGGGGGCTAGCTATGGCTACACCTTC	CASKSAQGASYGYTF	.	TRBV19	TRBJ1-2	TRBD1	15
TGTGCCAGCACGGGGGACACTGAAGCTTTCTTT	CASTGDTEAFF	.	TRBV6-5	TRBJ1-1	.	11
TGCGCCAGCAGCCCGGGGCAGGGGTATACCGGGGAGCTGTTTTTT	CASSPGQGYTGELFF	.	TRBV5-1	TRBJ2-2	.	15
TGTGCCAGCAGCGTAGGAGGGACAGGGGGCGCGGACTATGGCTACACCTTC	CASSVGGTGGADYGYTF	.	TRBV9	TRBJ1-2	TRBD1	17
TGTGCCAGCAGTTACTCGAGCTCCTACGAGCAGTACTTC	CASSYSSSYEQYF	.	TRBV6-2/TRBV6-3	TRBJ2-7	.	13
TGTGCCAGCACCCGACAGGGGGATTTCGCTGAAGCTTTCTTT	CASTRQGDFAEAFF	.	TRBV7-2	TRBJ1-1	TRBD1	14
TGTGCCAGCAGCTTAGGGGGGCGGGTCCGGTCGTACGAGCAGTACTTC	CASSLGGRVRSYEQYF	.	TRBV7-2	TRBJ2-7	.	16
TGTGCCAGCAGCCCCGGGACAGCCTCGCAGTACTTC	CASSPGTASQYF	.	TRBV7-2	TRBJ2-7	TRBD1	12
TGTGCCAGTAGTCACCCCCGCCAGGGGGCGGGCAGCAATCAGCCCCAGCATTTT	CASSHPRQGAGSNQPQHF	.	TRBV19	TRBJ1-5	TRBD1	18
TGTGCCACCAGCAGAGACCCAGGGAGGCGTGGGTCACCCCTCCACTTT	CATSRDPGRRGSPLHF	once	TRBV15	TRBJ1-6	.	16
TGTGCCAGCAGAGACCGACAGGGGGCAACCGGGGAGCTGTTTTTT	CASRDRQGATGELFF	.	TRBV9	TRBJ2-2	TRBD1	15
TGTGCCAGCCGGGACAGTTATAGCAATCAGCCCCAGCATTTT	CASRDSYSNQPQHF	.	TRBV6-5	TRBJ1-5	TRBD1	14
TGTGCCAGCAGCCAAGAGACAGGGTACACTGAAGCTTTCTTT	CASSQETGYTEAFF	.	TRBV14	TRBJ1-1	TRBD1	14
TGTGCCAGCAGCGGAACAGGGGGGCCCACTGAAGCTTTCTTT	CASSGTGGPTEAFF	.	TRBV5-4	TRBJ1-1	TRBD1	14
TGTGCCAGCACCAAACCACCGGGACTTCAAGAGACCCAGTACTTC	CASTKPPGLQETQYF	.	TRBV28	TRBJ2-5	.	15
TGCGCCAGCAGCATCGGGACAGGGGCCTTTAATGAAAAACTGTTTTTT	CASSIGTGAFNEKLFF	many	TRBV5-1	TRBJ1-4	TRBD1	16
TGCGCCAGCAGCTCACAGGGACCTAACACTGAAGCTTTCTTT	CASSSQGPNTEAFF	.	TRBV5-1	TRBJ1-1	.	14
TGTGCCAGCAGTTACTCGGGACTAGCGGTCCGGGATGAGCAGTTCTTC	CASSYSGLAVRDEQFF	.	TRBV6-5	TRBJ2-1	TRBD2	16
TGTGCTAGTGGTTTGGTACAGGCCCAAGGTCACGGGGAGCTGTTTTTT	CASGLVQAQGHGELFF	.	TRBV12-5	TRBJ2-2	.	16
TGTGCCAGCAGCGTAGTAACAGGGAGGGCCCTGAACACTGAAGCTTTCTTT	CASSVVTGRALNTEAFF	.	TRBV9	TRBJ1-1	.	17
TGTGCCTGGAGTGTACAACAGGACACCGGGGAGCTGTTTTTT	CAWSVQQDTGELFF	once	TRBV30	TRBJ2-2	.	14
TGTGCCAGCAGTTACCGACAGGGCAGCTCTGGCTACACCTTC	CASSYRQGSSGYTF	.	TRBV6-2/TRBV6-3	TRBJ1-2	TRBD1	14
TGTGCTAGTGGTGTGGGTTTGGGGAGCACTGAAGCTTTCTTT	CASGVGLGSTEAFF	once	TRBV12-5	TRBJ1-1	.	14
TGTGCCAGCAGCTCCCGGGACAGGGGACCCTACGAGCAGTACTTC	CASSSRDRGPYEQYF	.	TRBV5-4	TRBJ2-7	TRBD1	15
TGTGCCAGCACCCCCCAGGGCGGTCTAAGCACTGAAGCTTTCTTT	CASTPQGGLSTEAFF	.	TRBV25-1	TRBJ1-1	.	15
TGCGCCAGCAGCCGGACAGGTGTCTATGGCTACACCTTC	CASSRTGVYGYTF	.	TRBV5-1	TRBJ1-2	TRBD1	13
TGTGCCAGCAGTTTATCGATTTGGGGGAGGGGCCCCACGCGGAACACTGAAGCTTTCTTT	CASSLSIWGRGPTRNTEAFF	.	TRBV28	TRBJ1-1	.	20
TGTGCCAGCAGCCCTGGACAGGGAAAAGGGACAGATACGCAGTATTTT	CASSPGQGKGTDTQYF	.	TRBV11-1	TRBJ2-3	TRBD1	16
TGTGCCAGCAGCTGGGACAGAAACTATGGCTACACCTTC	CASSWDRNYGYTF	.	TRBV12-3/TRBV12-4	TRBJ1-2	TRBD1	13
TGTGCCAGCAGCTGGGGAGAGAACACTGAAGCTTTCTTT	CASSWGENTEAFF	.	TRBV7-8	TRBJ1-1	.	13
TGTGCCAGCAGGTCGGGACAGATCACTGAAGCTTTCTTT	CASRSGQITEAFF	.	TRBV12-3/TRBV12-4	TRBJ1-1	TRBD1	13
TGTGCCAGCAGTGAAGCCAGGTCCACTGAAGCTTTCTTT	CASSEARSTEAFF	.	TRBV2	TRBJ1-1	.	13
TGTGCCGATTCAGGGGATGGCACTGAAGCTTTCTTT	CADSGDGTEAFF	few	TRBV5-4	TRBJ1-1	.	12
TGTGCCAGTAATCCTAGCGGGAGTGGAACAGATACGCAGTATTTT	CASNPSGSGTDTQYF	once	TRBV28	TRBJ2-3	TRBD2	15
TGTGCCAGCAGTTTCACAGGGAGCGGAGAAGAAAAACTGTTTTTT	CASSFTGSGEEKLFF	.	TRBV28	TRBJ1-4	.	15